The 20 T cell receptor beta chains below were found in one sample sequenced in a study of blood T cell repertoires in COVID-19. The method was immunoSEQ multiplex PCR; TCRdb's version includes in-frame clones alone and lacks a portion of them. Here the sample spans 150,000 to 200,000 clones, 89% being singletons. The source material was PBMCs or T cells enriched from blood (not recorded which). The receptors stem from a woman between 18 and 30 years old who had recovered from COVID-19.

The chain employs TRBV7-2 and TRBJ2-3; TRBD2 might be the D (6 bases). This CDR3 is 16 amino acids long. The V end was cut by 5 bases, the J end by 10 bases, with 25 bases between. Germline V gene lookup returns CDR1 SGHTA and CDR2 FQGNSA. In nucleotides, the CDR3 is TGTGCCAGCAGCCGTAATCGGGCGGGCACTGGCGGGGCGCAGTATTTT. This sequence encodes CASSRNRAGTGGAQYF. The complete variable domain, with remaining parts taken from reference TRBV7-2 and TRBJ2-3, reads GAGVSQSPSNKVTEKGKDVELRCDPISGHTALYWYRQSLGQGLEFLIYFQGNSAPDKSGLPSDRFSAERTGGSVSTLTIQRTQQEDSAVYLCASSRNRAGTGGAQYFGPGTRLTVL.

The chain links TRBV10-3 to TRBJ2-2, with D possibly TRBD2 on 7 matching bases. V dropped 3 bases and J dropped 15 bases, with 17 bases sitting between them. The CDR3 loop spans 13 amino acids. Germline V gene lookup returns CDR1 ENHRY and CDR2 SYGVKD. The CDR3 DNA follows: TGTGCCATCAGTGAAATCGGGAAGGGGGGGATGTTTTTT. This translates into CAISEIGKGGMFF.

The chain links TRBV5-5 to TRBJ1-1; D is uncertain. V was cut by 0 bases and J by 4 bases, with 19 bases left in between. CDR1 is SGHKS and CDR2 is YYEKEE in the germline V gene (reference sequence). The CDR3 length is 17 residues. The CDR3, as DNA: TGTGCCAGCAGCTTGGCCTGGCAGACAATCCTGGCCACTGAAGCTTTCTTT. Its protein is CASSLAWQTILATEAFF. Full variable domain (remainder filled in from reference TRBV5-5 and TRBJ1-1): DAGVTQSPTHLIKTRGQQVTLRCSPISGHKSVSWYQQVLGQGPQFIFQYYEKEERGRGNFPDRFSARQFPNYSSELNVNALLLGDSALYLCASSLAWQTILATEAFFGQGTRLTVV.

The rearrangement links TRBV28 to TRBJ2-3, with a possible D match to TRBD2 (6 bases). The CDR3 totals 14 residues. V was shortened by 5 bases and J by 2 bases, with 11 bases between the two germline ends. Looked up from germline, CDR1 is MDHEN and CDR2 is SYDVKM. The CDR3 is CASSQAGDTDTQYF. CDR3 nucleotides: TGTGCCAGCAGTCAAGCGGGCGACACAGATACGCAGTATTTT.

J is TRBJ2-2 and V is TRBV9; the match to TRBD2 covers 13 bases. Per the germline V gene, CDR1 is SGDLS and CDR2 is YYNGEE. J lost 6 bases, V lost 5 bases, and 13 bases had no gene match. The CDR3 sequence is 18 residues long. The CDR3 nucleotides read TGTGCCAGCAGGGGCGGACTAGCGGGAGCCGGAAGTCCCGGGGAGCTGTTTTTT. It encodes CASRGGLAGAGSPGELFF.

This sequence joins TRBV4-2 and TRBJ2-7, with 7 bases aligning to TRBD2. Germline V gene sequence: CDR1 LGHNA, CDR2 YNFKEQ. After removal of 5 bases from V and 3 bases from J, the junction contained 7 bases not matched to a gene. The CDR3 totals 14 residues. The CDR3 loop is CASSGWEGDYEQYF. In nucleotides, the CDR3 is TGTGCCAGCAGCGGGTGGGAGGGTGACTACGAGCAGTACTTC.

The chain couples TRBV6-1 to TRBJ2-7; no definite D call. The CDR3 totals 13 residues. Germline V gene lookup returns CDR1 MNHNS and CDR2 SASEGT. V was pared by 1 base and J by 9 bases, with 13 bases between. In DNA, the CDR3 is TGTGCCAGCAGTGAAGATGATCGGTATGGGCAGTACTTC. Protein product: CASSEDDRYGQYF.

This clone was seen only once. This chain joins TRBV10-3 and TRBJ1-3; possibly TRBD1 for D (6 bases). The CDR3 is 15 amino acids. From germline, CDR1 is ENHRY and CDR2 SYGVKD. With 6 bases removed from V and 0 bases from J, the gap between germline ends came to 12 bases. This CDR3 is CAIRGTGISGNTIYF. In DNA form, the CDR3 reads TGTGCCATCAGAGGTACAGGGATCTCTGGAAACACCATATATTTT.

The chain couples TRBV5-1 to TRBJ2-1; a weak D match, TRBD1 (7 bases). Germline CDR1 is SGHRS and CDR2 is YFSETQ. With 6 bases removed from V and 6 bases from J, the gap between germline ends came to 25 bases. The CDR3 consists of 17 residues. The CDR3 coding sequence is TGCGCCAGCACCCTGGTGGAGGGCTTACAGGGGACCAATGAGCAGTTCTTC. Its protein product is CASTLVEGLQGTNEQFF.

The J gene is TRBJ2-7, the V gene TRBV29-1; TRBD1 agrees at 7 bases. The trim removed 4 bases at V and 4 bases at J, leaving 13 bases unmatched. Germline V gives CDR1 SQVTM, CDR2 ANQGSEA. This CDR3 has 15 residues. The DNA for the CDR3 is TGCAGCGTTGTATGGAGATCCAAGGGGGCTTACGAGCAGTACTTC. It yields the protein CSVVWRSKGAYEQYF.

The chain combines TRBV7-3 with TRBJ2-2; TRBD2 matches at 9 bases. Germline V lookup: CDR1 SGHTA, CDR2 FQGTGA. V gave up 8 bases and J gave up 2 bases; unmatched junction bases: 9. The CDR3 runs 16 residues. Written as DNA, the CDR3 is TGTGCCAGCTCCCCTCGACTAGCGGATAACACCGGGGAGCTGTTTTTT. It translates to CASSPRLADNTGELFF.

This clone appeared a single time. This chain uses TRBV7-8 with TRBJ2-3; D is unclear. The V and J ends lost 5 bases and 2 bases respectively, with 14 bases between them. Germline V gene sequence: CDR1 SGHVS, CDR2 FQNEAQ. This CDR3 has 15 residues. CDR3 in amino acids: CASSLFWNYTDTQYF. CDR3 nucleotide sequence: TGTGCCAGCAGCCTTTTTTGGAACTACACAGATACGCAGTATTTT.

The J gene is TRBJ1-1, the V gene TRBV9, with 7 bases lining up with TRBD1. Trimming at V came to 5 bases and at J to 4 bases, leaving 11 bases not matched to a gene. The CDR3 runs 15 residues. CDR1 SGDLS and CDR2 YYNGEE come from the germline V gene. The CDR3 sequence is CASSRQGQRGTEAFF. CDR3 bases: TGTGCCAGCAGTCGACAGGGCCAACGGGGCACTGAAGCTTTCTTT.

The CDR3 nucleotides are TGTGCCAGTAGTATAGACCATAGCGGTGCAGATACGCAGTATTTT. Protein sequence: CASSIDHSGADTQYF. This chain joins TRBV19 and TRBJ2-3, with a possible D match to TRBD2 (6 bases). V shed 0 bases and J shed 4 bases, with 11 bases lying between them. From germline, CDR1 is LNHDA and CDR2 SQIVND (reference sequence). CDR3 size: 15 residues.

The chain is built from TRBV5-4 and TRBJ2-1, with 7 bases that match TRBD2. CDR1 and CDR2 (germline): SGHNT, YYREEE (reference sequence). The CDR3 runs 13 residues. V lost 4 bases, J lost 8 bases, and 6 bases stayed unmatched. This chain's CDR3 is CASSPRTSDEQFF. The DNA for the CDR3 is TGTGCCAGCAGCCCGCGGACTAGTGATGAGCAGTTCTTC.

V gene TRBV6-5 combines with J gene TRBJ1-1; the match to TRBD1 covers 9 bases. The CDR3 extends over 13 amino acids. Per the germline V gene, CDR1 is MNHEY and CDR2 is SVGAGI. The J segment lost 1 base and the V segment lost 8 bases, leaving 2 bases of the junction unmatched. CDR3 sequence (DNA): TGTGCCAGCGCGGGACAGGGGAACACTGAAGCTTTCTTT. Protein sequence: CASAGQGNTEAFF.

The CDR3 region is CSVEGTDYYYNEQFF. The CDR3 region has the DNA TGCAGCGTTGAAGGCACAGACTACTACTACAATGAGCAGTTCTTC. The chain couples TRBV29-1 to TRBJ2-1; D is possibly TRBD2 (5 bases). The CDR3 runs to 15 residues. V shed 1 base and J shed 3 bases, with 13 bases lying between them. Germline CDR1 SQVTM, CDR2 ANQGSEA.

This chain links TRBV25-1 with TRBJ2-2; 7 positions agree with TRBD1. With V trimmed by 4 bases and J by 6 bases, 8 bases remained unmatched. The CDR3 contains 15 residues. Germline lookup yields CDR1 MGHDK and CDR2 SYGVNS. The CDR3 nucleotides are TGTGCCAGCAGTGGCCCAGGGGGAGTGTCCGGGGAGCTGTTTTTT. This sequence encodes CASSGPGGVSGELFF.

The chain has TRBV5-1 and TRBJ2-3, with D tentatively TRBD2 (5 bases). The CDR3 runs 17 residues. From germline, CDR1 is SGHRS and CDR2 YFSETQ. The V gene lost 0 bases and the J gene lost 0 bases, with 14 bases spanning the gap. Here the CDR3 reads CASSLGLVASSTDTQYF. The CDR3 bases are TGCGCCAGCAGCTTGGGCCTCGTAGCGTCTAGCACAGATACGCAGTATTTT.

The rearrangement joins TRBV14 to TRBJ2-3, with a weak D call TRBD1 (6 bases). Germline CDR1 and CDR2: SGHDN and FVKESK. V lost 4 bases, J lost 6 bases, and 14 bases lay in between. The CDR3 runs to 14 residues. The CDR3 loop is CASSPPFTGDTQYF. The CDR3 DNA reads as TGTGCCAGCAGCCCCCCATTCACAGGGGATACGCAGTATTTT.